Each of the 26 T cell receptor beta chains below was sequenced from the same sample in a study of T cell repertoires in cytomegalovirus infection. TCRdb analysed the reads with MiXCR anew, one entry per CDR3 protein. Seen here are roughly 300,000 distinct CDR3 sequences, under 30% observed once, and the top ten hold roughly 13%. Specimen: PBMCs. Source of these receptors: a human donor in good health (CMV status not recorded). Some clones in this sample may be carry-over from other donors' samples.

This clonotype was counted many times. This chain's CDR3 is CASSLDGGSTEAFF. As DNA, the CDR3 is TGTGCCAGCAGCTTAGATGGGGGTTCGACTGAAGCTTTCTTT. The V gene is TRBV7-6, the J gene TRBJ1-1; possible D gene TRBD1, 5 bases. V was clipped by 1 base and J by 5 bases, with 11 bases between them. Germline lookup yields CDR1 SGHVS and CDR2 FNYEAQ. CDR3 length: 14 amino acids.

The rearrangement joins TRBV28 to TRBJ1-5; D not certain. The germline V gene encodes CDR1 MDHEN and CDR2 SYDVKM. The CDR3 loop spans 10 amino acids. V gave up 5 bases and J gave up 9 bases, with 5 bases separating them. DNA for the CDR3: TGTGCCAGCAGTCGATGGCCCCAGCATTTT. Its translation: CASSRWPQHF.

The chain joins TRBV28 to TRBJ1-2, with D tentatively TRBD1 (5 bases). Trimming removed 6 bases at V and 8 bases at J, with 19 bases between. This CDR3 region has 14 residues. The germline V gene has CDR1 MDHEN and CDR2 SYDVKM. The DNA for the CDR3 is TGTGCCAGCAGGGGACGGGGGGAAGGGAGAGGCTACACCTTC. The encoded protein is CASRGRGEGRGYTF.

This clonotype was found a few times. The chain combines TRBV15 with TRBJ1-2; perhaps TRBD1 as D (5 bases). The V gene lost 0 bases and the J gene lost 2 bases, with 13 bases spanning the gap. CDR1 LNHNV and CDR2 YYDKDF come from the germline V gene (reference sequence). The CDR3 consists of 16 residues. DNA for the CDR3: TGTGCCACCAGCAGAGATGGGGGAACGGCGAACTATGGCTACACCTTC. This codes for CATSRDGGTANYGYTF. Drawing the rest from reference TRBV15 and TRBJ1-2, the complete variable domain is DAMVIQNPRYQVTQFGKPVTLSCSQTLNHNVMYWYQQKSSQAPKLLFHYYDKDFNNEADTPDNFQSRRPNTSFCFLDIRSPGLGDTAMYLCATSRDGGTANYGYTFGSGTRLTVV.

This clonotype was counted a few times. CDR3 sequence: CASSFRDTSYEQYF. CDR3 sequence (DNA): TGTGCCAGCAGCTTCCGGGACACCTCCTACGAGCAGTACTTC. The J gene is TRBJ2-7, the V gene TRBV9, with a tentative D call TRBD1 (6 bases). V was cut by 4 bases and J by 0 bases, with 11 bases left in between. Germline V gives CDR1 SGDLS, CDR2 YYNGEE. This CDR3 has 14 amino acids.

This clonotype appeared a few times. The V call is TRBV7-6, the J call TRBJ2-1; the D is unclear. Germline V gene sequence: CDR1 SGHVS, CDR2 FNYEAQ. The germline V and J ends were trimmed by 1 base and 0 bases, with 10 bases remaining between them. This CDR3 spans 16 amino acids. The DNA of the CDR3 is TGTGCCAGCAGCTTAGGCACCGGTATCTCCTACAATGAGCAGTTCTTC. Its protein is CASSLGTGISYNEQFF.

This sequence joins TRBV12-3 or TRBV12-4 and TRBJ1-5; D gene unclear. V dropped 2 bases and J dropped 5 bases, with 13 bases sitting between them. The CDR3 consists of 15 residues. CDR3 protein: CASSLYPGTYQPQHF. Written as DNA, the CDR3 is TGTGCCAGCAGTTTATATCCGGGCACATATCAGCCCCAGCATTTT.

This clonotype was observed many times. V gene TRBV7-2 combines with J gene TRBJ1-5; D remains unclear. V was trimmed by 5 bases and J by 10 bases, leaving 18 bases between them. The CDR3 spans 14 residues. CDR1 SGHTA and CDR2 FQGNSA come from the germline V gene. CDR3 nucleotides: TGTGCCAGCAGCCTCCACATGGACCCCGGACCCCAGCATTTT. Encoded protein: CASSLHMDPGPQHF.

This clonotype was seen more than once but under ten times. The rearrangement links TRBV20-1 to TRBJ1-2; 10 bases fit TRBD1. Germline-derived CDR1 and CDR2 are DFQATT and SNEGSKA (reference sequence). The trim removed 2 bases at V and 4 bases at J, leaving 7 bases unmatched. The CDR3 has 15 amino acids. The DNA for the CDR3 is TGCAGTGCTAGATTGACAGGGGGCGCGTTCTATGGCTACACCTTC. Amino acids: CSARLTGGAFYGYTF.

This CDR3 reads CATSSRLAGQRETQYF. The DNA for the CDR3 is TGTGCCACCAGCAGCCGACTAGCGGGACAAAGAGAGACCCAGTACTTC. The rearrangement uses TRBV15 and TRBJ2-5, with 11 bases that match TRBD2. The CDR3 is 16 residues long. J was trimmed by 4 bases and V by 3 bases; bases with no gene match: 7. Per the germline V gene, CDR1 is LNHNV and CDR2 is YYDKDF (reference sequence). Looking up the rest from reference TRBV15 and TRBJ2-5 gives the full variable domain: DAMVIQNPRYQVTQFGKPVTLSCSQTLNHNVMYWYQQKSSQAPKLLFHYYDKDFNNEADTPDNFQSRRPNTSFCFLDIRSPGLGDTAMYLCATSSRLAGQRETQYFGPGTRLLVL.

This clonotype has at least ten counts. The chain uses TRBV20-1 and TRBJ1-5; D possibly corresponds to TRBD1 (5 bases). V was shortened by 3 bases and J by 0 bases, with 18 bases between the two germline ends. CDR3 length equals 17 residues. Looked up from germline, CDR1 is DFQATT and CDR2 is SNEGSKA (reference sequence). CDR3 region: CSASNSLDSLSNQPQHF. As DNA, the CDR3 is TGCAGTGCTAGTAACAGCCTAGACAGCCTTAGCAATCAGCCCCAGCATTTT.

This clonotype was seen only a few times. The rearrangement uses TRBV2 and TRBJ2-1, with a tentative D call TRBD2 (5 bases). CDR1 is SNHLY, CDR2 FYNNEI, per germline. Trimming took 1 base from V and 9 from J, leaving 7 bases between them. The CDR3 runs 12 residues. Here the CDR3 reads CASSEGAGEQFF. The CDR3 nucleotides read TGTGCCAGCAGTGAAGGGGCGGGTGAGCAGTTCTTC.

This clonotype was counted a few times. The rearrangement joins TRBV7-2 to TRBJ1-2, with D unclear. The CDR3 loop spans 14 amino acids. Germline V CDR1 and CDR2: SGHTA, FQGNSA. Trimming removed 1 base at V and 0 bases at J, with 6 bases between. The CDR3 bases are TGTGCCAGCAGCTTAGATTACTCTAACTATGGCTACACCTTC. Residues: CASSLDYSNYGYTF.

The genes are TRBV6-6 and TRBJ2-5, with D maybe TRBD1 (6 bases). V was shortened by 5 bases and J by 5 bases, with 18 bases between the two germline ends. This CDR3 contains 15 residues. In germline, CDR1 is MNHNY, CDR2 SVGAGI (reference sequence). The CDR3 DNA is TGTGCCAGCAGTCGAGACAGGCGGCTAGGGGAGACCCAGTACTTC. Amino acid sequence: CASSRDRRLGETQYF.

This chain uses TRBV29-1 with TRBJ1-1; TRBD1 is a possible D gene (5 bases). V lost 5 bases, J lost 7 bases, and 14 bases lay in between. This CDR3 has 12 amino acids. CDR1 SQVTM and CDR2 ANQGSEA come from the germline V gene. The CDR3 DNA reads as TGCAGCGTTTATAGGTCGCAGGGTGAAGCTTTCTTT. This gives the protein CSVYRSQGEAFF.

This clonotype was counted only a few times. V gene TRBV27 combines with J gene TRBJ2-4; 11 nucleotides agree with TRBD2. Per the germline V gene, CDR1 is MNHEY and CDR2 is SMNVEV (reference sequence). V shed 8 bases and J 13 bases; nucleotides not matched to a gene: 16. The CDR3 length is 15 residues. The CDR3 DNA follows: TGTGCCAGCGGGATCGGGGGGACTAGCGGTAGAACGCAGTACTTC. This codes for CASGIGGTSGRTQYF.

The chain uses TRBV29-1 and TRBJ2-5; no reliable D call. Germline CDR1 SQVTM, CDR2 ANQGSEA. CDR3 length: 12 amino acids. Deletions cut 6 bases from V and 1 base from J, with 9 bases between. CDR3 DNA: TGCAGCGTAGGGCAACTCCAAGAGACCCAGTACTTC. This translates into CSVGQLQETQYF.

The chain combines TRBV7-6 with TRBJ2-7; possibly TRBD2 for D (7 bases). Germline CDR1 is SGHVS and CDR2 is FNYEAQ. CDR3 length: 17 amino acids. V was cut by 1 base and J by 5 bases, with 21 bases left in between. The CDR3 loop is CASSLGPSGGAPHEQYF. In DNA form, the CDR3 reads TGTGCCAGCAGCTTAGGCCCCAGTGGGGGGGCTCCCCACGAGCAGTACTTC.

This clonotype was recorded only once. This rearrangement joins TRBV20-1 to TRBJ1-2, with 7 positions matching TRBD1. J lost 2 bases, V lost 3 bases, and 6 bases had no gene match. CDR3 length equals 14 residues. Looked up from germline, CDR1 is DFQATT and CDR2 is SNEGSKA (reference sequence). The DNA for the CDR3 is TGCAGTGCTAGTACGCGACAGGGAAACTATGGCTACACCTTC. Protein: CSASTRQGNYGYTF.

V and J are TRBV28 and TRBJ1-1; D unclear. From germline, CDR1 is MDHEN and CDR2 SYDVKM. The CDR3 loop spans 10 amino acids. V was trimmed by 8 bases and J by 3 bases, leaving 4 bases between them. The CDR3 DNA reads TGTGCCAGCGAAGACACTGAAGCTTTCTTT. Amino acids: CASEDTEAFF.

This chain uses TRBV12-3 or TRBV12-4 with TRBJ2-1; no reliable D call. The J call could be wrong; TRBJ2-7 is a better fit for the DNA end. The CDR3 has 14 amino acids. The CDR3 loop is CASSYRLPNNEQYV. CDR3 coding DNA: TGTGCCAGCAGTTACCGTTTACCTAACAATGAGCAGTACGTC.

The rearrangement uses TRBV28 and TRBJ2-5; D perhaps matches TRBD1 (5 bases). CDR1 is MDHEN, CDR2 SYDVKM, per germline. This CDR3 contains 15 residues. V lost 7 bases, J lost 5 bases, and 20 bases lay in between. The CDR3 nucleotides are TGTGCCAGCAACAATCGCGGCAGGGCAGGGGAGACCCAGTACTTC. Its translation is CASNNRGRAGETQYF.

This clonotype was counted only a few times. V gene TRBV6-2 or TRBV6-3 combines with J gene TRBJ1-5; TRBD1 matches 8 bases. The CDR3 covers 15 residues. V lost 6 bases to trimming and J lost 2 bases; unmatched junction nucleotides: 6. Germline CDR1 reads MNHEY; CDR2 reads SVGEGT. The CDR3 DNA sequence: TGTGCCAGCAGCCCTAGGGGACAGGGCAATCAGCCCCAGCATTTT. It translates to CASSPRGQGNQPQHF.

This clonotype was observed many times. The J gene is TRBJ1-1, the V gene TRBV7-2; no reliable D call. Trimming pared 5 bases from V and 4 bases from J, leaving 17 bases between. Germline V CDR1 and CDR2: SGHTA, FQGNSA. There are 15 residues in the CDR3. The CDR3 region is CASSPETGGITEAFF. In nucleotides, the CDR3 is TGTGCCAGCAGCCCAGAAACGGGCGGTATCACTGAAGCTTTCTTT.

Concerning this clonotype itself: Likely a read error: the CDR3 ends without its conserved phenylalanine or tryptophan. The chain uses TRBV12-5 and TRBJ1-1; 12 bases line up with TRBD1. V shed 3 bases and J 10 bases; nucleotides not matched to a gene: 6. Germline CDR1 and CDR2: LGHNT and FRNRAP. The CDR3 extends over 14 amino acids. The CDR3 reads CASGFQGTGGLAFS. In DNA form, the CDR3 reads TGTGCTAGTGGTTTTCAGGGGACAGGGGGCCTAGCTTTCTCT.

The chain couples TRBV11-2 to TRBJ2-2; 7 bases are a match to TRBD1. The length of the CDR3 is 14 residues. V lost 0 bases and J lost 7; bases outside the gene matches: 2. Germline CDR1 SGHAT, CDR2 FQNNGV. The CDR3 DNA reads as TGTGCCAGCAGCTTAGAGAACAGGGGCGGGGAGCTGTTTTTT. This gives the protein CASSLENRGGELFF.